Listed here is a single T cell receptor beta chain. Germline lookup yields CDR1 SEHNR and CDR2 FQNEAQ (reference sequence). This CDR3 contains 14 residues. V dropped 4 bases and J dropped 1 base, with 7 bases sitting between them. Per the authors' pipeline: For nucleated cells, counts were estimated from reference gene primer amplification. Libraries were prepared by immunoSEQ multiplex PCR; TCRdb keeps only in-frame clonotypes and omits some of them. V, J and clone size were drawn from that table, and D and trimming were deduced from the DNA. In the table there are hundreds of thousands of clones, 75% to 90% of which are singletons. The data were obtained in a study of blood T cell repertoires in COVID-19.

This receptor was taken from a woman in her fifties or sixties who had recovered from COVID-19. The sample consisted of peripheral blood. The chain is built from TRBV7-9 and TRBJ2-2; tentatively, D is TRBD1 (6 bases). For the CDR3, the DNA is TGTGCCAGCAGCTCACAGGGGAACACCGGGGAGCTGTTTTTT. Translated, it gives CASSSQGNTGELFF.